This T cell receptor beta chain was obtained from a study of blood T cell repertoires in COVID-19. Study details: From the United States, Italy and Spain came samples of acute and convalescent COVID-19. T cells, B-cell-depleted T cells, or PBMCs provided the cDNA or gDNA that served as material.

The CDR3 length is 16 residues. Per germline, CDR1 MGHRA and CDR2 YSYEKL. After removal of 4 bases from V and 6 bases from J, the junction contained 13 bases not matched to a gene. Per the study methods: Estimates of nucleated cell counts were drawn from the amplification of reference gene primers. Sequenced by immunoSEQ multiplex PCR; TCRdb stores in-frame clones only, minus some. The V and J calls and clone size come from that table; D and trimming were worked out from the DNA. The sample has around 100,000 clones; 70% to 85% are singletons. V gene TRBV4-1 combines with J gene TRBJ2-5; 8 nucleotides line up with TRBD1. Sequenced: peripheral blood. The clonotype originates from a woman over 75 with active or convalescent COVID-19. The CDR3 loop reads CASSPPDRGGMQTQYF. CDR3 nucleotides: TGCGCCAGCAGCCCCCCCGACAGGGGTGGCATGCAGACCCAGTACTTC.